A selection of T cell receptor beta chains follows, all from one sample in a study of tumor-infiltrating lymphocytes in primary liver carcinoma. In TCRdb, the multiplex PCR reads were re-called with MiXCR into one record per CDR3 protein. In the table there are fewer than 90,000 distinct CDR3 sequences, about three quarters of which are singletons. The sample consisted of liver tumor tissue from sampling region 1. All receptors derive from a middle-aged man with primary liver carcinoma and hepatitis B virus infection. Both conserved end residues are part of each CDR3. Each record gives: V gene, J gene, clone size, D gene, CDR3 protein, CDR3 DNA. The D gene is left open where the match is weak. Clone size, where shown, is once, few, many, or a class for clones that have expanded.

v_call: TRBV29-1; j_call: TRBJ2-7; clone_size: .; d_call: .; cdr3_aa: CSVERGFGEQHF; cdr3_nt: TGTAGCGTTGAGAGGGGGTTCGGCGAGCAGCACTTC
v_call: TRBV10-3; j_call: TRBJ2-7; clone_size: .; d_call: .; cdr3_aa: CVTTRESHEQYF; cdr3_nt: TGTGTCACAACTCGGGAGTCCCACGAGCAGTACTTC
v_call: TRBV6-2/TRBV6-3; j_call: TRBJ2-5; clone_size: .; d_call: .; cdr3_aa: CASSYYAQEIQYF; cdr3_nt: TGTGCCAGCAGTTACTACGCCCAAGAGATCCAGTACTTC
v_call: TRBV6-5; j_call: TRBJ2-7; clone_size: .; d_call: TRBD2; cdr3_aa: CASSHYIGLADHSEQYF; cdr3_nt: TGTGCCAGCAGTCACTACATCGGACTAGCGGACCACAGCGAGCAGTACTTC
v_call: TRBV12-3/TRBV12-4; j_call: TRBJ1-1; clone_size: many; d_call: .; cdr3_aa: CASSLTGHQNTEAFF; cdr3_nt: TGTGCCAGCAGTTTGACGGGACACCAGAACACTGAAGCTTTCTTT
v_call: TRBV10-3; j_call: TRBJ2-3; clone_size: .; d_call: .; cdr3_aa: CAISDRVGIDTQYF; cdr3_nt: TGTGCCATCAGTGATAGAGTGGGCATAGATACGCAGTATTTT
v_call: TRBV10-3; j_call: TRBJ2-2; clone_size: many; d_call: .; cdr3_aa: CAISAVAQENGELFF; cdr3_nt: TGTGCCATCAGTGCGGTGGCGCAGGAGAACGGGGAGCTGTTTTTT
v_call: TRBV7-3; j_call: TRBJ2-1; clone_size: many; d_call: TRBD2; cdr3_aa: CASSLLLADYNEQFF; cdr3_nt: TGTGCCAGCAGCTTACTGCTAGCGGATTACAATGAGCAGTTCTTC
v_call: TRBV11-2; j_call: TRBJ2-2; clone_size: .; d_call: .; cdr3_aa: CASSLVAPTGTGELFF; cdr3_nt: TGTGCAAGCAGCTTAGTGGCGCCAACGGGAACCGGGGAGCTGTTTTTT
v_call: TRBV6-5; j_call: TRBJ2-6; clone_size: .; d_call: .; cdr3_aa: CASTGRRSGANVLTF; cdr3_nt: TGTGCCAGCACTGGCCGTCGCTCTGGGGCCAACGTCCTGACTTTC
v_call: TRBV29-1; j_call: TRBJ2-1; clone_size: .; d_call: TRBD2; cdr3_aa: CSAERTNGGNEQFF; cdr3_nt: TGCAGCGCTGAAAGAACTAACGGGGGGAATGAGCAGTTCTTC
v_call: TRBV19; j_call: TRBJ2-3; clone_size: .; d_call: TRBD2; cdr3_aa: CASGTIITDTQYF; cdr3_nt: TGTGCCAGCGGGACTATAATCACAGATACGCAGTATTTT
v_call: TRBV5-1; j_call: TRBJ2-7; clone_size: many; d_call: .; cdr3_aa: CASRSAGGYEQYF; cdr3_nt: TGCGCCAGCAGGTCGGCGGGTGGCTACGAGCAGTACTTC
v_call: TRBV6-5; j_call: TRBJ1-6; clone_size: once; d_call: .; cdr3_aa: CASSLMIALDNSALHF; cdr3_nt: TGTGCCAGCAGTCTAATGATTGCGTTGGATAATTCAGCCCTCCACTTT
v_call: TRBV4-1; j_call: TRBJ2-2; clone_size: many; d_call: .; cdr3_aa: CASSQSPLGTANTGELFF; cdr3_nt: TGCGCCAGCAGCCAAAGTCCGCTCGGGACTGCGAACACCGGGGAGCTGTTTTTT
v_call: TRBV5-4; j_call: TRBJ2-1; clone_size: .; d_call: .; cdr3_aa: CASSFGLAGDEQFF; cdr3_nt: TGTGCCAGCAGCTTCGGATTAGCTGGTGATGAGCAGTTCTTC
v_call: TRBV11-2; j_call: TRBJ2-1; clone_size: .; d_call: .; cdr3_aa: CASSTRQGGGDQFF; cdr3_nt: TGTGCCAGCAGCACTCGACAGGGAGGTGGTGATCAGTTCTTC
v_call: TRBV2; j_call: TRBJ2-1; clone_size: few; d_call: TRBD2; cdr3_aa: CASSGGWVGTSGRATYNEQFF; cdr3_nt: TGTGCCAGCAGTGGAGGATGGGTGGGGACTAGCGGGAGGGCCACTTACAATGAGCAGTTCTTC
v_call: TRBV12-3/TRBV12-4; j_call: TRBJ2-7; clone_size: few; d_call: .; cdr3_aa: CASSRTETYEQYF; cdr3_nt: TGTGCCAGTAGTCGGACCGAGACCTACGAGCAGTACTTC
v_call: TRBV2; j_call: TRBJ2-2; clone_size: .; d_call: TRBD2; cdr3_aa: CASSETAGGGGGLFF; cdr3_nt: TGTGCCAGCAGTGAAACAGCGGGAGGCGGCGGGGGGCTGTTTTTT
v_call: TRBV28; j_call: TRBJ2-3; clone_size: .; d_call: .; cdr3_aa: CASSYPDLVGATDTQYF; cdr3_nt: TGTGCCAGCAGCTATCCAGACCTAGTGGGAGCGACAGATACGCAGTATTTT
v_call: TRBV11-2; j_call: TRBJ2-7; clone_size: .; d_call: .; cdr3_aa: CASSLERRVEQYF; cdr3_nt: TGTGCTAGCAGCTTAGAAAGACGCGTCGAGCAGTACTTC